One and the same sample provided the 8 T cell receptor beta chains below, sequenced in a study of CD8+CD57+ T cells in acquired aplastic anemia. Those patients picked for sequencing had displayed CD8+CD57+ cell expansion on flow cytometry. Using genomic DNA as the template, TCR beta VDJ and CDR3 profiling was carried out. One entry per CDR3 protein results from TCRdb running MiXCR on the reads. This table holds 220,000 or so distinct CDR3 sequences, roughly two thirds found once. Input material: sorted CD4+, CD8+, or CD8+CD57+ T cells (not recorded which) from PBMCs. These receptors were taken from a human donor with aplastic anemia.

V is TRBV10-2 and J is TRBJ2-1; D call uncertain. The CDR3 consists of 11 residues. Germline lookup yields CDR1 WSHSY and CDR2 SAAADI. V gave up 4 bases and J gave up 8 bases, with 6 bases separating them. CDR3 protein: CASSGVYEQFF. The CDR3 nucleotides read TGCGCCAGCAGTGGGGTCTATGAGCAGTTCTTC.

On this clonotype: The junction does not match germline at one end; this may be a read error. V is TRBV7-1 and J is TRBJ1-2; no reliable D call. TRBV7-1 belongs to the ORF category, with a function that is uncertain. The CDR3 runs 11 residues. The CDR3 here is CASSSNYGNTF. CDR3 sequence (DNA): TGTGCCAGCAGCTCAAACTATGGCAACACCTTC.

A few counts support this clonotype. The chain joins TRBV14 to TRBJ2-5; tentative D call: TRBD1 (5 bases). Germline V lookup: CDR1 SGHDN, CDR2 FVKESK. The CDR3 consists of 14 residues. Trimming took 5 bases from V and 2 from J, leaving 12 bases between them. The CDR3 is CASSKQAIQETQYF. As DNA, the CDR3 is TGTGCCAGCAGCAAACAGGCGATACAAGAGACCCAGTACTTC.

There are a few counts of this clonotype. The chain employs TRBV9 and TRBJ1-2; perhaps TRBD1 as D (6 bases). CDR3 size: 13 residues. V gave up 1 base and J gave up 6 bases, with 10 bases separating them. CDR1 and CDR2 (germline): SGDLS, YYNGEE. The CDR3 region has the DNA TGTGCCAGCAGCGTATTACAGGGTAATGGCTACACCTTC. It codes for CASSVLQGNGYTF.

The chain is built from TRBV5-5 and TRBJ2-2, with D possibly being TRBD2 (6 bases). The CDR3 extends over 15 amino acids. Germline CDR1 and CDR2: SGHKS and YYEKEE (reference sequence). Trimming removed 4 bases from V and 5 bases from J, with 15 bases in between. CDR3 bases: TGTGCCAGCAGCGTAGGAGGGACGGATACCGGGGAGCTGTTTTTT. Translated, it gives CASSVGGTDTGELFF.

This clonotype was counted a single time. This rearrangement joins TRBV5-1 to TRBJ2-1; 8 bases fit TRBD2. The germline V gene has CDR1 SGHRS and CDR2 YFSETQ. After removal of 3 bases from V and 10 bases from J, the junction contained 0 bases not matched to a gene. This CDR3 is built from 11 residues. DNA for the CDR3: TGCGCCAGCAGCTCTAGCGGGGAGCAGTTCTTC. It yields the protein CASSSSGEQFF.

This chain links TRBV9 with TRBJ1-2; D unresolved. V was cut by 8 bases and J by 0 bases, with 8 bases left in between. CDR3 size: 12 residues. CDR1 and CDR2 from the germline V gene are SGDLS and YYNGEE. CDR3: CASTEANYGYTF. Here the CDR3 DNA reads TGTGCCAGTACCGAAGCTAACTATGGCTACACCTTC.

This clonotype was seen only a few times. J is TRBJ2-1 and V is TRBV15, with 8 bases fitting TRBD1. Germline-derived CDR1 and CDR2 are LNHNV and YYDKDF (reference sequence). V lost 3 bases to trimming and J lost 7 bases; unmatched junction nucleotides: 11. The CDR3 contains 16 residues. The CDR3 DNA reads TGTGCCACCAGCAGTTCCAGACAGGGGCTCTGGAATGAGCAGTTCTTC. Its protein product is CATSSSRQGLWNEQFF. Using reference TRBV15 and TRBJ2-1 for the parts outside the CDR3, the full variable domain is DAMVIQNPRYQVTQFGKPVTLSCSQTLNHNVMYWYQQKSSQAPKLLFHYYDKDFNNEADTPDNFQSRRPNTSFCFLDIRSPGLGDTAMYLCATSSSRQGLWNEQFFGPGTRLTVL.